This T cell receptor beta chain is from a study of blood T cell repertoires in COVID-19. Study-wide background: The United States, Italy and Spain were the sources of the acute and convalescent COVID-19 samples. PBMCs, B-cell-depleted T cells, or T cells were the source of the cDNA or gDNA that made up the material.

Study processing details: Amplified reference gene primers provided the basis for estimating nucleated cell counts. Assay used: immunoSEQ multiplex PCR; TCRdb lists only in-frame clones, some missing. From that table come the V and J calls and clone size; the DNA was used to work out D and trimming. Of 180,000 or so clones in the sample, around 87% were seen once. The CDR3 sequence is 11 residues long. The germline gives CDR1 SQVTM, CDR2 ANQGSEA. Trimming removed 7 bases at V and 6 bases at J, with 12 bases between. The chain combines TRBV29-1 with TRBJ1-2, with D uncertain. This sequence was found in a man aged 18 to 30 with acute or convalescent COVID-19. The sequenced material came from peripheral blood. CDR3 in amino acids: CSGAVLDGYTF. CDR3 nucleotide sequence: TGCAGCGGTGCGGTGTTGGATGGCTACACCTTC.